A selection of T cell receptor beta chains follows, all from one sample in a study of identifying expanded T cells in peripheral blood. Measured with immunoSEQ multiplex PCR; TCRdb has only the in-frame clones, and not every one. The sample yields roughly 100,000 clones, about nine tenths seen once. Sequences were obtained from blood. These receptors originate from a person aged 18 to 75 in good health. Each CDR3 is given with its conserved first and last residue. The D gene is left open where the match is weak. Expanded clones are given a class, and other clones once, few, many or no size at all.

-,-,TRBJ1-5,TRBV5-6,TGTGCCAGCAGCTTGGGGGTCGGTCAGCCCCAGCATTTT,CASSLGVGQPQHF
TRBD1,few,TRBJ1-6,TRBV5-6,TGTGCCAGCAGCTTACAGGGGGATAATTCACCCCTCCACTTT,CASSLQGDNSPLHF
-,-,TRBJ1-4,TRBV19,TGTGCCAGTATCCCGGGTACAGCTTCAAATGAAAAACTGTTTTTT,CASIPGTASNEKLFF
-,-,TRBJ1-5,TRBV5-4,TGTGCCAGCAGCTTGACAGGTGTCAATCAGCCCCAGCATTTT,CASSLTGVNQPQHF
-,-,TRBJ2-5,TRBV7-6,TGTGCCAGCAGATCCACGGGGCGGGGCGTGGAGACCCAGTACTTC,CASRSTGRGVETQYF
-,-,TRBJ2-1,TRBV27,TGTGCCAGCAGGGTGGGCTTCACCCGGGATGAGCAGTTCTTC,CASRVGFTRDEQFF
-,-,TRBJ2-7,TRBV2,TGTGCCAGCAGTGGATTCAGGGACGAGCAGTACTTC,CASSGFRDEQYF
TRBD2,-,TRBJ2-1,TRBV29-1,TGCAGCGTTGAGACTAGCGGGAGTAAGTCCCTTTACAATGAGCAGTTCTTC,CSVETSGSKSLYNEQFF
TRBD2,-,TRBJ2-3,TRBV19,TGTGCCAGTAGTACTAGCGGGAGGTTAAATACGCAGTATTTT,CASSTSGRLNTQYF
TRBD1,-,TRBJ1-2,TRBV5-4,TGTGCCAGCAGCCCGGGACAGTTTAATAGTGGCTACACCTTC,CASSPGQFNSGYTF
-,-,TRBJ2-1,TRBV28,TGTGCCAGCAGCTCAAGACACTACAATGAGCAGTTCTTC,CASSSRHYNEQFF
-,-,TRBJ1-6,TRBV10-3,TGTGCCATCAGTGAGTCGGGTTCACCCCTCCACTTT,CAISESGSPLHF